The next 17 T cell receptor beta chains were all read from a single sample in a study of blood T cell repertoires in COVID-19. Method: immunoSEQ multiplex PCR; TCRdb's copy keeps in-frame clones and lacks some. The sample has approximately 360,000 clones; roughly 88% are singletons. The sequenced sample was PBMCs or T cells enriched from blood (not recorded which). These receptor sequences come from a woman aged 25 to 39 with acute COVID-19.

CDR3: CASSLKMPGTGGSPLHF. The CDR3 DNA is TGTGCCAGCAGCTTAAAGATGCCCGGGACAGGGGGTTCACCCCTCCACTTT. V gene TRBV7-2 combines with J gene TRBJ1-6; TRBD1 matches 11 bases. V shed 2 bases, J shed 9 bases, and the junction held 9 bases outside the gene matches. The germline V gene has CDR1 SGHTA and CDR2 FQGNSA. The CDR3 loop spans 17 amino acids.

J is TRBJ1-1 and V is TRBV29-1; D possibly corresponds to TRBD1 (5 bases). The length of the CDR3 is 13 residues. The ends were cut back, 2 bases at V and 4 bases at J, with 11 bases in the middle. From germline, CDR1 is SQVTM and CDR2 ANQGSEA. CDR3 loop: CSVETRAGTEAFF. The CDR3 bases are TGCAGCGTTGAAACCAGGGCTGGCACTGAAGCTTTCTTT.

The chain employs TRBV6-5 and TRBJ2-7; 10 bases match TRBD2. From germline, CDR1 is MNHEY and CDR2 SVGAGI. The CDR3 is 13 amino acids. The J segment lost 6 bases and the V segment lost 7 bases, leaving 6 bases of the junction unmatched. Here the CDR3 DNA reads TGTGCCAGCATTCAGCGGGGGGGCCGCGAGCAGTACTTC. This sequence encodes CASIQRGGREQYF.

This chain connects TRBV5-1 to TRBJ2-1; 8 bases match TRBD1. Germline V lookup: CDR1 SGHRS, CDR2 YFSETQ. The CDR3 sequence is 16 residues long. V lost 3 bases and J lost 0; bases outside the gene matches: 5. CDR3 bases: TGCGCCAGCAGCTCGGACAGGGCCAGCTCCTACAATGAGCAGTTCTTC. Translating gives CASSSDRASSYNEQFF.

The genes are TRBV4-3 and TRBJ2-4; 7 positions agree with TRBD1. Germline CDR1 reads LGHNA; CDR2 reads YSLEER. J lost 1 base, V lost 7 bases, and 4 bases had no gene match. The CDR3 totals 14 residues. As DNA, the CDR3 is TGCGCCAGCAAAGAGGGGGCGGCCAAAAACATTCAGTACTTC. This translates into CASKEGAAKNIQYF.

This clone was detected only once. This chain connects TRBV7-9 to TRBJ2-3, with a tentative D call TRBD2 (5 bases). The CDR3 length is 18 residues. Germline V gives CDR1 SEHNR, CDR2 FQNEAQ (reference sequence). V lost 1 base and J lost 0, with 17 bases in between. As DNA, the CDR3 is TGTGCCAGCAGCTTAGGGACGGACCCGTGGACTAGCACAGATACGCAGTATTTT. It translates to CASSLGTDPWTSTDTQYF.

The chain carries TRBV4-1 and TRBJ2-1; 9 positions agree with TRBD1. The germline V gene encodes CDR1 MGHRA and CDR2 YSYEKL. This CDR3 has 17 amino acids. The V segment lost 3 bases and the J segment 9 bases; nucleotides outside the gene matches: 15. The CDR3 coding sequence is TGCGCCAGCAGCCATCAAGTTGATGGGACAGGGAATGGTGAGCAGTTCTTC. The encoded protein is CASSHQVDGTGNGEQFF.

This sequence joins TRBV27 and TRBJ1-1; D is ambiguous. CDR3 size: 13 residues. V lost 6 bases and J lost 4, with 12 bases in between. Germline-derived CDR1 and CDR2 are MNHEY and SMNVEV (reference sequence). The CDR3, as DNA: TGTGCCAGCAGCCCCCCCCGGGGCACTGAAGCTTTCTTT. Its protein is CASSPPRGTEAFF.

V and J are TRBV30 and TRBJ1-2, with D possibly matching TRBD1 (5 bases). With 1 base removed from V and 5 bases from J, the gap between germline ends came to 8 bases. The germline CDR1 and CDR2 sequences are GTSNPN and SVGIG (reference sequence). The CDR3 totals 12 residues. CDR3 in DNA: TGTGCCTGGAGTGGGGGGGGTTATGGCTACACCTTC. Amino acids: CAWSGGGYGYTF.

The rearrangement uses TRBV2 and TRBJ2-2; D remains ambiguous. This CDR3 is 16 amino acids long. Trimming stripped 5 bases from V and 2 bases from J, with 15 bases between. Per germline, CDR1 SNHLY and CDR2 FYNNEI. This CDR3 is CASSLAIMRNTGELFF. In DNA, the CDR3 is TGTGCCAGCAGTCTTGCTATTATGAGAAACACCGGGGAGCTGTTTTTT.

This chain links TRBV4-1 with TRBJ1-4; D ambiguous. The CDR3 has 14 amino acids. With 7 bases removed from V and 0 bases from J, the gap between germline ends came to 9 bases. Per the germline V gene, CDR1 is MGHRA and CDR2 is YSYEKL. For the CDR3, the DNA is TGCGCCAGCACCCTGAGGGCAACTAATGAAAAACTGTTTTTT. Its protein is CASTLRATNEKLFF.

V gene TRBV5-6 combines with J gene TRBJ2-1; 7 bases map to TRBD2. The germline CDR1 and CDR2 sequences are SGHDT and YYEEEE. With 0 bases clipped from V and 2 bases from J, the junction kept 5 bases outside the gene matches. The CDR3 contains 16 residues. The CDR3 region is CASSLAGGITYNEQFF. The CDR3, as DNA: TGTGCCAGCAGCTTGGCCGGGGGGATCACCTACAATGAGCAGTTCTTC.

The genes are TRBV12-3 or TRBV12-4 and TRBJ2-1; D gene unclear. The length of the CDR3 is 13 residues. Trimming stripped 5 bases from V and 0 bases from J, with 5 bases between. The CDR3 nucleotides are TGTGCCAGCAGTCTTAGCTCCTACAATGAGCAGTTCTTC. Protein product: CASSLSSYNEQFF.

The chain joins TRBV13 to TRBJ2-7, with D perhaps TRBD1 (5 bases). Trimming shortened V by 5 bases and J by 4 bases, and 9 bases separated the two germline ends. The V gene's germline CDR1 is PRHDT and CDR2 FYEKMQ (reference sequence). The CDR3 is 12 amino acids. CDR3 DNA: TGTGCCAGCAGCCACGCAGGGTACGAGCAGTACTTC. Translated: CASSHAGYEQYF.

The chain links TRBV15 to TRBJ2-3, with 13 bases lining up with TRBD2. J was trimmed by 3 bases and V by 3 bases; bases with no gene match: 6. Germline CDR1 is LNHNV and CDR2 is YYDKDF (reference sequence). The CDR3 spans 17 residues. The CDR3 DNA reads as TGTGCCACCAGCAGTCTTGGACTAGCGGGGGTGACAGATACGCAGTATTTT. Amino acids: CATSSLGLAGVTDTQYF. The whole variable domain, remainder taken from reference TRBV15 and TRBJ2-3, is DAMVIQNPRYQVTQFGKPVTLSCSQTLNHNVMYWYQQKSSQAPKLLFHYYDKDFNNEADTPDNFQSRRPNTSFCFLDIRSPGLGDTAMYLCATSSLGLAGVTDTQYFGPGTRLTVL.

The chain combines TRBV30 with TRBJ2-3; 12 nucleotides agree with TRBD2. CDR3 length equals 16 residues. CDR1 and CDR2 from the germline V gene are GTSNPN and SVGIG (reference sequence). Trimming removed 2 bases from V and 0 bases from J; junction bases left unmatched: 3. CDR3 amino acids: CAWSLGLAGSTDTQYF. The CDR3 bases are TGTGCCTGGAGTCTAGGACTAGCGGGGAGCACAGATACGCAGTATTTT.

The chain employs TRBV20-1 and TRBJ1-2; 9 bases line up with TRBD1. V lost 3 bases to trimming and J lost 5 bases; unmatched junction nucleotides: 7. Germline V gene sequence: CDR1 DFQATT, CDR2 SNEGSKA (reference sequence). CDR3 size: 14 residues. CDR3 nucleotide sequence: TGCAGTGCTAGTACAGGGGGCGCAGGATATGGCTACACCTTC. Protein: CSASTGGAGYGYTF.